Listed below are T cell receptor beta chains from one sample, sequenced in a study of CD8+ T cells in alopecia areata. Libraries were prepared by immunoSEQ multiplex PCR; TCRdb keeps only in-frame clonotypes and omits some of them. The sample includes about 210,000 clones, about three fifths of them seen just once. This specimen was CD4+ T cells sorted from blood, taken at week 4, from a patient treated with tofacitinib. These receptors were taken from a human donor with alopecia areata. Each CDR3 is given with its conserved first and last residue. Each record gives: V gene, CDR3 length, J gene, clone size, D gene, CDR3 protein. The D gene is left open where the match is weak. The listing skips clone size in some rows; elsewhere it reads once, few, many or a size class.

>TRBV7-2|16|TRBJ2-7|.|.
CASSKAGPEVGYEQYF
>TRBV29-1|12|TRBJ2-5|.|.
CSVVVSGKTQYF
>TRBV20-1|11|TRBJ1-6|.|.
CSAYTYGQHLF
>TRBV29-1|15|TRBJ2-3|.|TRBD1
CSVYRTGGKTDTQYF
>TRBV19|13|TRBJ1-5|.|TRBD1
CASSHRGRQPQHF
>TRBV9|15|TRBJ2-3|.|.
CASSVSSSRTDTQYF
>TRBV4-3|16|TRBJ2-6|.|.
CASSQDLGTGANVLTF
>TRBV2|13|TRBJ1-3|.|.
CASGGGGGNTIYF
>TRBV14|16|TRBJ2-4|few|.
CACPPPVSGAKNIQYF
>TRBV7-9|11|TRBJ2-7|.|.
CASSFEREQYF
>TRBV9|15|TRBJ1-3|.|.
CASSPSGSRGNTIYF
>TRBV4-1|16|TRBJ2-1|few|TRBD2
CASSGTSGGAFNEQFF
>TRBV27|13|TRBJ1-6|.|.
CASSDSYNSPLHF
>TRBV29-1|12|TRBJ1-2|once|.
CSVAGNNYGYTF
>TRBV25-1|14|TRBJ2-1|.|.
CASSESTVHNEQFF
>TRBV7-2|17|TRBJ2-7|once|.
CASSSHHLGPYTYEQYF
>TRBV15|14|TRBJ2-3|.|.
CATSRDGSTDTQYF
>TRBV5-1|15|TRBJ1-1|.|.
CASSISGDSNTEAFF
>TRBV19|14|TRBJ2-3|.|.
CASSLGHLTDTQYF
>TRBV9|15|TRBJ2-4|.|.
CASSVGAVAKNIQYF
>TRBV29-1|13|TRBJ2-5|.|.
CSVALRGGETQYF
>TRBV6-1|13|TRBJ2-3|.|.
CASSEQRGDTQYF
>TRBV4-3|16|TRBJ2-7|.|TRBD2
CASSRIAGVLLYEQYF
>TRBV7-9|12|TRBJ2-7|.|TRBD1
CASSSDRGEQYF
>TRBV30|12|TRBJ2-7|.|TRBD2
CAWSTGGHEQYF
>TRBV2|12|TRBJ2-2|.|.
CASNVAAGELFF
>TRBV23-1|21|TRBJ2-7|.|TRBD2
CASSLAQGLYSGGHHSYEQYF
>TRBV5-1|14|TRBJ2-5|.|TRBD2
CASSLGGGAETQYF
>TRBV4-2|15|TRBJ2-5|.|TRBD2
CASSPGLAGPGDQYF
>TRBV2|13|TRBJ2-7|.|TRBD1
CASRKGARQEQYF
>TRBV15|15|TRBJ2-1|once|.
CATSRDNSPGNEQFF
>TRBV7-9|12|TRBJ2-1|.|.
CASSLVSGEQFF
>TRBV30|13|TRBJ2-5|.|TRBD1
CAWRLGGGETQYF
>TRBV27|15|TRBJ1-5|.|TRBD1
CASSSLGTGGQPQHF
>TRBV27|14|TRBJ2-5|once|.
CASSLRRGKETQYF
>TRBV7-8|17|TRBJ2-3|.|TRBD2
CASSSPGLAGVLDTQYF
>TRBV29-1|15|TRBJ2-2|.|.
CSVAKGTPNTGELFF
>TRBV18|15|TRBJ1-5|.|TRBD1
CASSRDRGRVQPQHF
>TRBV7-9|12|TRBJ1-5|.|.
CASSLGVQPQHF
>TRBV29-1|12|TRBJ2-5|.|.
CSAQGRLETQYF
>TRBV15|14|TRBJ2-5|.|.
CATSRDQGWETQYF
>TRBV7-9|13|TRBJ2-2|.|.
CASSLGGVRELFF
>TRBV2|11|TRBJ2-1|.|TRBD2
CASSEREGQFF
>TRBV30|14|TRBJ1-1|.|TRBD1
CAWTIGQGNTEAFF
>TRBV5-6|13|TRBJ2-7|.|.
CASSLAPPYEQYF
>TRBV6-4|13|TRBJ1-1|few|.
CASSGEENTEAFF
>TRBV7-9|13|TRBJ1-2|.|.
CASSSPSPGGYTF
>TRBV7-3|14|TRBJ1-6|.|TRBD1
CASSLGTGGTPLHF
>TRBV27|14|TRBJ1-4|.|.
CASSSPDSNEKLFF
>TRBV7-9|14|TRBJ1-5|.|TRBD1
CASSSGTENQPQHF
>TRBV9|14|TRBJ2-3|.|TRBD2
CASSPSGEGDTQYF
>TRBV15|14|TRBJ2-5|few|.
CATSIEAGQETQYF
>TRBV30|15|TRBJ1-1|.|.
CAWSATGQEYTEAFF
>TRBV5-4|15|TRBJ1-1|.|.
CASSLGEGINTEAFF
>TRBV4-3|15|TRBJ2-3|.|.
CASSQEVGSTDTQYF
>TRBV5-6|14|TRBJ1-2|once|TRBD1
CASTPTGSNYGYTF
>TRBV7-2|15|TRBJ1-3|.|.
CASSLMISGGNTIYF